Presented here are 29 T cell receptor beta chains from one specimen sequenced in a study of CD8 T cells in Susac syndrome. With random hexamers, roughly 0.45 to 1 ug RNA was reverse transcribed. TCRdb passed the immunoSEQ multiplex PCR reads through MiXCR, listing each CDR3 protein once. The sample yields around 120,000 distinct CDR3 sequences, 90% to 95% seen once. The material sequenced was CD4+ T cells from PBMCs. These receptors originate from a human donor with multiple sclerosis.

Only a few counts were recorded for this clonotype. V gene TRBV7-2 combines with J gene TRBJ2-7, with TRBD1 matching 9 bases. V lost 5 bases to trimming and J lost 5 bases; unmatched junction nucleotides: 4. This CDR3 region has 13 residues. The germline V gene encodes CDR1 SGHTA and CDR2 FQGNSA. This CDR3 is CASSVDRGHEQYF. CDR3 coding DNA: TGTGCCAGCAGCGTGGACAGGGGCCACGAGCAGTACTTC.

As concerns this clonotype: A read error may produce the germline difference seen at one junction end. V and J are TRBV7-9 and TRBJ2-7, with D hard to call. Germline-derived CDR1 and CDR2 are SEHNR and FQNEAQ (reference sequence). The CDR3 runs 12 residues. The CDR3 coding sequence is TGTGCCAGCAGCTCGCTAACCTACGAGCAGCACTTC. Encoded protein: CASSSLTYEQHF.

The V gene is TRBV7-9, the J gene TRBJ2-2; possible D gene TRBD2, 5 bases. Germline V gene data show CDR1 as SEHNR and CDR2 as FQNEAQ (reference sequence). V was pared by 6 bases and J by 2 bases, with 7 bases between. The CDR3 has 13 amino acids. This CDR3 is CASSSGNTGELFF. Here the CDR3 DNA reads TGTGCCAGCAGTTCGGGAAACACCGGGGAGCTGTTTTTT.

V usage is TRBV25-1 and J usage is TRBJ2-7, with 8 bases lining up with TRBD1. Germline V gene lookup returns CDR1 MGHDK and CDR2 SYGVNS. The V and J ends lost 4 bases and 1 base, in that order; junction bases with no gene match: 6. There are 15 residues in the CDR3. The CDR3 bases are TGTGCCAGCAGTGCCACAGGACAGGGTTCCTACGAGCAGTACTTC. The encoded protein is CASSATGQGSYEQYF.

This sequence joins TRBV19 and TRBJ2-4; perhaps D is TRBD1 or TRBD2 (5 bases each). V was shortened by 1 base and J by 8 bases, with 12 bases between the two germline ends. This CDR3 has 14 amino acids. Per the germline V gene, CDR1 is LNHDA and CDR2 is SQIVND (reference sequence). Here the CDR3 reads CASSIVGRGDIQYF. The CDR3 DNA sequence: TGTGCCAGTAGTATAGTCGGGCGAGGGGACATTCAGTACTTC. Full variable domain (missing parts from reference TRBV19 and TRBJ2-4): DGGITQSPKYLFRKEGQNVTLSCEQNLNHDAMYWYRQDPGQGLRLIYYSQIVNDFQKGDIAEGYSVSREKKESFPLTVTSAQKNPTAFYLCASSIVGRGDIQYFGAGTRLSVL.

In this sample, this clonotype turned up once. The V gene is TRBV19, the J gene TRBJ2-1; either TRBD1 or TRBD2 may fit D (5 bases each). There are 15 residues in the CDR3. Germline V gene data show CDR1 as LNHDA and CDR2 as SQIVND (reference sequence). Deletions cut 4 bases from V and 4 bases from J, with 14 bases between. The CDR3 DNA reads TGTGCCAGTAGTAGGGGGTCTTCGGTTTACAATGAGCAGTTCTTC. This translates into CASSRGSSVYNEQFF. The full variable domain, with the rest looked up from reference TRBV19 and TRBJ2-1, is DGGITQSPKYLFRKEGQNVTLSCEQNLNHDAMYWYRQDPGQGLRLIYYSQIVNDFQKGDIAEGYSVSREKKESFPLTVTSAQKNPTAFYLCASSRGSSVYNEQFFGPGTRLTVL.

The chain has TRBV20-1 and TRBJ1-2; D unresolved. This CDR3 has 13 residues. V dropped 0 bases and J dropped 7 bases, with 12 bases sitting between them. In germline, CDR1 is DFQATT, CDR2 SNEGSKA (reference sequence). The CDR3 region is CSARDLLKGGYTF. The CDR3 DNA follows: TGCAGTGCTAGAGATCTCCTCAAAGGTGGCTACACCTTC.

The rearrangement uses TRBV6-5 and TRBJ2-6, with D possibly being TRBD1 (5 bases). The V gene lost 2 bases and the J gene lost 8 bases, with 22 bases spanning the gap. The CDR3 totals 18 residues. Per the germline V gene, CDR1 is MNHEY and CDR2 is SVGAGI. CDR3 DNA sequence: TGTGCCAGCAGTTACAACCCAGGGTTATTCTCTTTCACCAACGTCCTGACTTTC. Amino acid sequence: CASSYNPGLFSFTNVLTF.

The chain joins TRBV4-1 to TRBJ2-7; D ambiguous. This CDR3 has 16 residues. The germline V gene has CDR1 MGHRA and CDR2 YSYEKL. The V end lost 2 bases, the J end lost 5 bases, and 19 bases lay between the germline ends. The CDR3 DNA reads TGCGCCAGCAGCCAAACCGTAAACTTTCCGAGGAACGAGCAGTACTTC. This encodes CASSQTVNFPRNEQYF.

The CDR3 spells CASIPASTTGELFF. Written as DNA, the CDR3 is TGTGCCAGCATCCCGGCCTCGACCACCGGGGAGCTGTTTTTT. J is TRBJ2-2 and V is TRBV2, with D uncertain. Germline V gene sequence: CDR1 SNHLY, CDR2 FYNNEI. Trimming pared 7 bases from V and 4 bases from J, leaving 13 bases between. This CDR3 is built from 14 residues.

This chain connects TRBV4-2 to TRBJ2-7, with 10 bases fitting TRBD2. The CDR3 contains 16 residues. After removal of 4 bases from V and 3 bases from J, the junction contained 9 bases not matched to a gene. Germline V gives CDR1 LGHNA, CDR2 YNFKEQ. CDR3 amino acids: CASSPSAGTSVYEQYF. The CDR3, as DNA: TGTGCCAGCAGCCCCAGCGCCGGGACTAGCGTCTACGAGCAGTACTTC.

This chain joins TRBV18 and TRBJ1-4; 8 bases agree with TRBD1. CDR3 length equals 14 residues. Germline V gene data show CDR1 as KGHSH and CDR2 as LQKENI. V was clipped by 5 bases and J by 5 bases; unmatched bases: 4. CDR3 in DNA: TGTGCCAGCTCAGGCACAGGGGGAAATGAAAAACTGTTTTTT. This encodes CASSGTGGNEKLFF. The whole variable domain, filled in from reference TRBV18 and TRBJ1-4, reads NAGVMQNPRHLVRRRGQEARLRCSPMKGHSHVYWYRQLPEEGLKFMVYLQKENIIDESGMPKERFSAEFPKEGPSILRIQQVVRGDSAAYFCASSGTGGNEKLFFGSGTQLSVL.

The gene calls are TRBV7-9 and TRBJ1-4; 8 positions match TRBD1. This CDR3 comprises 15 residues. Per the germline V gene, CDR1 is SEHNR and CDR2 is FQNEAQ (reference sequence). With V trimmed by 6 bases and J by 5 bases, 8 bases remained unmatched. The CDR3 nucleotides are TGTGCCAGCAGGAAAATGACAGGGGAGAATGAAAAACTGTTTTTT. Translated: CASRKMTGENEKLFF. Supplemented by reference TRBV7-9 and TRBJ1-4, the full variable domain reads DTGVSQNPRHKITKRGQNVTFRCDPISEHNRLYWYRQTLGQGPEFLTYFQNEAQLEKSRLLSDRFSAERPKGSFSTLEIQRTEQGDSAMYLCASRKMTGENEKLFFGSGTQLSVL.

The chain carries TRBV30 and TRBJ1-2, with D maybe TRBD1 (5 bases). The germline CDR1 and CDR2 sequences are GTSNPN and SVGIG (reference sequence). This CDR3 spans 14 amino acids. Trimming pared 0 bases from V and 6 bases from J, leaving 14 bases between. The chain's CDR3 is CAWSVRGRGDGYTF. CDR3 coding DNA: TGTGCCTGGAGTGTAAGGGGCCGGGGGGATGGCTACACCTTC. Full variable domain (rest looked up from reference TRBV30 and TRBJ1-2): SQTIHQWPATLVQPVGSPLSLECTVEGTSNPNLYWYRQAAGRGLQLLFYSVGIGQISSEVPQNLSASRPQDRQFILSSKKLLLSDSGFYLCAWSVRGRGDGYTFGSGTRLTVV.

As DNA, the CDR3 is TGTGCCAGCACAGAGGGACTCACCCACCCCTACAATGAGCAGTTCTTC. This sequence encodes CASTEGLTHPYNEQFF. J is TRBJ2-1 and V is TRBV14; TRBD2 might be the D (6 bases). Between the trimmed V and J ends, which lost 7 bases and 2 bases, there was a span of 18 bases. The germline V gene has CDR1 SGHDN and CDR2 FVKESK. This CDR3 comprises 16 residues.

This clonotype was picked up one time. The chain recombines TRBV12-3 or TRBV12-4 with TRBJ2-1; no clear D gene. The ends were cut back, 6 bases at V and 0 bases at J, with 9 bases in the middle. The CDR3 length is 14 residues. CDR3 loop: CASSPNSSYNEQFF. For the CDR3, the DNA is TGTGCCAGCAGCCCAAACAGCTCCTACAATGAGCAGTTCTTC.

This sequence joins TRBV15 and TRBJ2-1; 8 positions agree with TRBD1. The CDR3 covers 19 residues. V lost 3 bases to trimming and J lost 6 bases; unmatched junction nucleotides: 19. Germline V gene sequence: CDR1 LNHNV, CDR2 YYDKDF (reference sequence). The CDR3 loop is CATSSPIRPGTGAFNEQFF. Here the CDR3 DNA reads TGTGCCACCAGCAGTCCCATCAGACCCGGGACAGGAGCGTTCAATGAGCAGTTCTTC. The variable domain in full, completed from reference TRBV15 and TRBJ2-1, reads DAMVIQNPRYQVTQFGKPVTLSCSQTLNHNVMYWYQQKSSQAPKLLFHYYDKDFNNEADTPDNFQSRRPNTSFCFLDIRSPGLGDTAMYLCATSSPIRPGTGAFNEQFFGPGTRLTVL.

CDR3 region: CASSRDIISGNTIYF. The CDR3 DNA sequence: TGTGCCAGCAGCCGGGACATTATCTCTGGAAACACCATATATTTT. The V call is TRBV2, the J call TRBJ1-3; tentative D call: TRBD1 (6 bases). CDR3 size: 15 residues. The V and J ends lost 6 bases and 0 bases respectively, with 12 bases between them. Germline CDR1 SNHLY, CDR2 FYNNEI.

The V gene is TRBV19, the J gene TRBJ2-2, with D perhaps TRBD2 (7 bases). The V end was cut by 7 bases, the J end by 1 base, with 16 bases between. CDR3 length: 16 residues. Germline CDR1 and CDR2: LNHDA and SQIVND (reference sequence). CDR3: CASTPPGGQNTGELFF. In DNA form, the CDR3 reads TGTGCCAGTACCCCTCCGGGGGGACAGAACACCGGGGAGCTGTTTTTT.

J is TRBJ2-4 and V is TRBV15; the match to TRBD1 covers 8 bases. The J segment lost 7 bases and the V segment lost 5 bases, leaving 7 bases of the junction unmatched. Germline V gives CDR1 LNHNV, CDR2 YYDKDF (reference sequence). This CDR3 has 14 residues. CDR3 in amino acids: CATSPPTGDNIQYF. CDR3 nucleotide sequence: TGTGCCACCAGCCCGCCGACAGGGGACAACATTCAGTACTTC.

The chain couples TRBV5-6 to TRBJ1-3; D may be TRBD1 (5 bases). The CDR3 is 15 residues long. Germline V CDR1 and CDR2: SGHDT, YYEEEE. V gave up 3 bases and J gave up 0 bases, with 10 bases separating them. In nucleotides, the CDR3 is TGTGCCAGCAGCTCGGGACTTAACTCTGGAAACACCATATATTTT. Its protein is CASSSGLNSGNTIYF.

The rearrangement uses TRBV5-1 and TRBJ2-7; D might be TRBD1 or TRBD2, each matching 5 bases. Germline loops: CDR1 SGHRS, CDR2 YFSETQ. The V end was cut by 4 bases, the J end by 3 bases, with 8 bases between. CDR3 length: 12 residues. For the CDR3, the DNA is TGCGCCAGCAGCCGGGGCTTCTACGAGCAGTACTTC. Its protein is CASSRGFYEQYF.

The chain combines TRBV30 with TRBJ2-1; possible D gene TRBD2, 5 bases. V was shortened by 6 bases and J by 0 bases, with 15 bases between the two germline ends. CDR3 length: 15 amino acids. Germline CDR1 and CDR2: GTSNPN and SVGIG (reference sequence). The CDR3 region is CACKVGLLSYNEQFF. CDR3 nucleotide sequence: TGTGCCTGTAAAGTAGGACTCCTCTCCTACAATGAGCAGTTCTTC.

This clonotype showed up just once. The rearrangement uses TRBV20-1 and TRBJ2-7; 10 bases match TRBD2. With 0 bases clipped from V and 0 bases from J, the junction kept 2 bases outside the gene matches. CDR3 length equals 15 residues. The germline V gene has CDR1 DFQATT and CDR2 SNEGSKA (reference sequence). CDR3 nucleotides: TGCAGTGCTAGAGACGCTAGCGGGAGCTCCTACGAGCAGTACTTC. Translated, it gives CSARDASGSSYEQYF.

The rearrangement links TRBV5-6 to TRBJ1-2; D might be TRBD1 (5 bases). Trimming shortened V by 4 bases and J by 5 bases, and 15 bases separated the two germline ends. The CDR3 is 14 amino acids. Germline CDR1 and CDR2: SGHDT and YYEEEE. The CDR3 reads CASSTRDGWYGYTF. DNA for the CDR3: TGTGCCAGCAGCACGCGGGACGGTTGGTATGGCTACACCTTC.

The gene calls are TRBV21-1 and TRBJ2-5; no DNA check was done on the table's D call, TRBD2. TRBV21-1 is a pseudogene. This CDR3 has 13 amino acids. CDR3 nucleotide sequence: TGTGCCAGAACCCGGGACTTTCAAGAGACCCAGTACTTC. It specifies CARTRDFQETQYF.

This chain connects TRBV27 to TRBJ1-1; D is unclear. The germline CDR1 and CDR2 sequences are MNHEY and SMNVEV (reference sequence). This CDR3 is 14 amino acids long. The V end lost 6 bases, the J end lost 10 bases, and 21 bases lay between the germline ends. The CDR3 nucleotides read TGTGCCAGCAGAGTTTTGGGCGCCGGGTTACGAGCTTTCTTT. Residues: CASRVLGAGLRAFF.

The chain combines TRBV7-9 with TRBJ2-5, with 8 nucleotides matching TRBD1. Germline V CDR1 and CDR2: SEHNR, FQNEAQ (reference sequence). V dropped 11 bases and J dropped 2; count of bases not matched to a gene: 10. The CDR3 covers 14 residues. DNA for the CDR3: TGTGCCTTACGTAACAGGGGGGCACAAGAGACCCAGTACTTC. Protein: CALRNRGAQETQYF. The full variable domain, in which reference TRBV7-9 and TRBJ2-5 provide the parts outside the CDR3, is DTGVSQNPRHKITKRGQNVTFRCDPISEHNRLYWYRQTLGQGPEFLTYFQNEAQLEKSRLLSDRFSAERPKGSFSTLEIQRTEQGDSAMYLCALRNRGAQETQYFGPGTRLLVL.

The V and J genes are TRBV5-6 and TRBJ2-1, with TRBD2 matching 16 bases. V dropped 3 bases and J dropped 9; count of bases not matched to a gene: 6. Per germline, CDR1 SGHDT and CDR2 YYEEEE. CDR3 size: 16 residues. CDR3 coding DNA: TGTGCCAGCAGCTCCTGGGGACTAGCGGGAGGGGGTGAGCAGTTCTTC. This translates into CASSSWGLAGGGEQFF.